These T cell receptor beta chains were read from a single sample in a study of blood T cell repertoires in COVID-19. Profiled with immunoSEQ multiplex PCR; TCRdb holds only in-frame clones, not every one. The sample lists 90,000 to 150,000 clones; about four fifths were seen once. The sample consisted of peripheral blood. Receptor source: a human donor in a cohort sampled during active COVID-19. CDR3s include the opening cysteine and the closing phenylalanine or tryptophan. The order of the fields is D gene, J gene, V gene, clone size, CDR3 DNA, CDR3 protein. A D gene is named only where the DNA matches it firmly. Clone size is stated in some rows and not others, as once, few, many or a class when expanded.

TRBD2	TRBJ2-5	TRBV10-3	.	TGTGCCATCAGTGAGGGGACTAGCGGGGGACAAGAGACCCAGTACTTC	CAISEGTSGGQETQYF
.	TRBJ1-2	TRBV5-1	once	TGCGCCAGCAGCTTGGATTTGTCGTCCTATGGCTACACCTTC	CASSLDLSSYGYTF
.	TRBJ1-1	TRBV19	few	TGTGCCAGTAGTATAGCTGGGACTTCCGTGTCTGAAGCTTTCTTT	CASSIAGTSVSEAFF
.	TRBJ1-1	TRBV19	.	TGTGCCAGTATCCGAGGGTCTCGGAGCTTCATGAACACTGAAGCTTTCTTT	CASIRGSRSFMNTEAFF
.	TRBJ2-6	TRBV3-1/TRBV3-2	.	TGTGCCAGCAGCCACCCGGGCGGTCTAACAGGGAGTTCTGGGGCCAACGTCCTGACTTTC	CASSHPGGLTGSSGANVLTF
TRBD1	TRBJ1-4	TRBV3-1/TRBV3-2	.	TGTGCCAGCAGCCAAGGGACCTGGACAGGGATTATTCTGACTAATGAAAAACTGTTTTTT	CASSQGTWTGIILTNEKLFF
.	TRBJ2-7	TRBV29-1	.	TGCAGCGTTGAAGTATTAACCGGGGGTTCTTCGCTTCAGTACTTC	CSVEVLTGGSSLQYF
.	TRBJ2-7	TRBV28	.	TGTGCCAGCAGTTTGTCGGGGAACTCCTACGAGCAGTACTTC	CASSLSGNSYEQYF
.	TRBJ2-1	TRBV18	.	TGTGCCAGCTCACCACCGTGGACTGGCTACAATGAGCAGTTCTTC	CASSPPWTGYNEQFF
TRBD1	TRBJ1-5	TRBV6-5	once	TGTGCCAGCAGTTACCGGACAGGGGAAGGGCAGCCCCAGCATTTT	CASSYRTGEGQPQHF
TRBD2	TRBJ2-2	TRBV7-2	.	TGTGCCAGCAGCTCCTCTAGCGGGGGGGCCCTCGGGGAGCTGTTTTTT	CASSSSSGGALGELFF
.	TRBJ2-3	TRBV5-1	.	TGCGCCAGCAGCTTGGGTCAGGGGGGCGGGGATACGCAGTATTTT	CASSLGQGGGDTQYF
TRBD2	TRBJ2-3	TRBV7-2	.	TGTGCCAGCAGCTTATCGGGGGGAGGGCAGTATTTT	CASSLSGGGQYF
.	TRBJ2-7	TRBV7-2	.	TGTGCCAGCAGCGGAATGGGCGGGACAGCCTCTCGGGACGAGCAGTACTTC	CASSGMGGTASRDEQYF
TRBD1	TRBJ2-7	TRBV3-1/TRBV3-2	.	TGTGCCAGCAGTCGACAGGGGGCGAGCTCCGAGCAGTACTTC	CASSRQGASSEQYF
.	TRBJ2-3	TRBV5-1	.	TGCGCCAGCAGCTTGGGAGGTCTAGCCGCGGCAGATACGCAGTATTTT	CASSLGGLAAADTQYF
TRBD2	TRBJ2-2	TRBV3-1/TRBV3-2	.	TGTGCCAGCAGCCGAAGCGCCGGGACTAGCGGCGCCGGGGAGCTGTTTTTT	CASSRSAGTSGAGELFF
.	TRBJ1-2	TRBV5-6	.	TGTGCCAGCAGCCTAGTCGAGGATGGCTACACCTTC	CASSLVEDGYTF
TRBD2	TRBJ2-5	TRBV27	.	TGTGCCAGCAGTGGGACTAGCGCCCTCCTCCCAGTACAGACCCAGTACTTC	CASSGTSALLPVQTQYF
.	TRBJ2-1	TRBV7-9	.	TGTGCCAGCAGCTTATTGGGGCGGGACTTTACACATGAGCAGTTCTTC	CASSLLGRDFTHEQFF
TRBD1	TRBJ1-6	TRBV9	.	TGTGCCAGCAGCGTTGGGACAGTAAATTCACCCCTCCACTTT	CASSVGTVNSPLHF
TRBD1	TRBJ1-5	TRBV27	.	TGTGCCAGCAGTTTACAGGGGGGAAATCAGCCCCAGCATTTT	CASSLQGGNQPQHF
.	TRBJ2-2	TRBV5-1	few	TGCGCCAGCAGCTTGGAGGGGCACGGGGAGCTGTTTTTT	CASSLEGHGELFF
.	TRBJ2-7	TRBV5-1	.	TGCGCCAGCAGCTTGGGACAGCCAACCTACGAGCAGTACTTC	CASSLGQPTYEQYF
.	TRBJ2-1	TRBV18	.	TGTGCCAGCTCTCCTACGACAGGAGCCTACAATGAGCAGTTCTTC	CASSPTTGAYNEQFF
.	TRBJ2-7	TRBV6-6	few	TGTGCCAGCAGTTATCCAGATAGAGACAGCATGGAGTACTTC	CASSYPDRDSMEYF
.	TRBJ2-1	TRBV20-1	.	TGCAGTGCTAGGGCCCATGAGCAGTTCTTC	CSARAHEQFF
TRBD1	TRBJ2-2	TRBV12-5	.	TGTGCTAGTCTCCGGGACAGTAACACCGGGGAGCTGTTTTTT	CASLRDSNTGELFF
.	TRBJ2-5	TRBV5-6	.	TGTGCCAGCAGTTCCCCCCCGCCGGGGGTGGTAGAGACCCAGTACTTC	CASSSPPPGVVETQYF
TRBD1	TRBJ1-3	TRBV27	.	TGTGCCAGCAGTATCCGGGACAGATTCTCTGGAAACACCATATATTTT	CASSIRDRFSGNTIYF
TRBD2	TRBJ2-2	TRBV9	.	TGTGCCAGCAGACTAGCGGGGGGACCAAACACCGGGGAGCTGTTTTTT	CASRLAGGPNTGELFF
.	TRBJ1-4	TRBV7-2	.	TGTGCCAGCAGCCCCCAGTCCGGGTCTAATGAAAAACTGTTTTTT	CASSPQSGSNEKLFF
TRBD2	TRBJ2-2	TRBV4-1	.	TGCGCCAGCAGCTTCGGGGGGGCAACCGGGGAGCTGTTTTTT	CASSFGGATGELFF
.	TRBJ2-2	TRBV6-5	.	TGTGCCAGCAGTAAAAGGGGGTCGACCGGGGAGCTGTTTTTT	CASSKRGSTGELFF
.	TRBJ2-5	TRBV7-8	.	TGTGCCAGCAGCCTCCTTATCATCCCGCGGAAAGAGACCCAGTACTTC	CASSLLIIPRKETQYF
TRBD2	TRBJ2-2	TRBV9	.	TGTGCCAGCAGCGTAGCATCCCTAGCGGTCACCGGGGAGCTGTTTTTT	CASSVASLAVTGELFF
TRBD2	TRBJ2-2	TRBV9	.	TGTGCCAGCAGCGTAGTTCCAGCGGGGGGAACCGGGGAGCTGTTTTTT	CASSVVPAGGTGELFF
TRBD1	TRBJ2-7	TRBV27	.	TGTGCCAGCAGCCGGGACAGACTCGACGAGCAGTACTTC	CASSRDRLDEQYF
.	TRBJ2-3	TRBV27	once	TGTGCCAGCAGTTTAGTGAGGGGCACAGATACGCAGTATTTT	CASSLVRGTDTQYF
.	TRBJ2-3	TRBV3-1/TRBV3-2	.	TGTGCCAGCAGCCGGGACAAATTCACAGATACGCAGTATTTT	CASSRDKFTDTQYF
TRBD1	TRBJ1-2	TRBV27	.	TGTGCCAGCAGTCTCCGGACAGGGCTGGATGGCTACACCTTC	CASSLRTGLDGYTF
.	TRBJ2-7	TRBV6-6	once	TGTGCCAGCAGTTTAAAGCAGGGTCGCTCCTACGAGCAGTACTTC	CASSLKQGRSYEQYF
.	TRBJ2-2	TRBV11-2	.	TGTGCCAGCAGGGCTATGGGGCCCGGGGAGCTGTTTTTT	CASRAMGPGELFF
.	TRBJ1-5	TRBV2	.	TGTGCCAGCAGTGATAACCCCGGGATAAATCAGCCCCAGCATTTT	CASSDNPGINQPQHF